The source of this T cell receptor beta chain is a study of glioma-infiltrating T cells after dendritic cell vaccination. The time point denotes: after dendritic cell vaccination, including at tumor progression/relapse. The immunoSEQ assay amplified TCRB CDR3 from up to roughly 2 ug DNA. The data were produced by immunoSEQ multiplex PCR, yet TCRdb's version contains in-frame clones alone and is incomplete. The sample consists of around 90,000 clones, more than 80% of them appearing once. The V gene's germline CDR1 is SQVTM and CDR2 ANQGSEA. The CDR3 loop spans 14 amino acids. The junction had 6 bases not matched to a gene; V was cut back by 7 bases and J by 0 bases.

The source is a human donor with glioblastoma. The chain couples TRBV29-1 to TRBJ2-3; 8 bases are a match to TRBD1. Source: blood, taken after dendritic cell vaccination. DNA of the CDR3: TGCAGCGCTAAGACAGGGGAAAGCACAGATACGCAGTATTTT. Translation gives CSAKTGESTDTQYF.